These 9 T cell receptor beta chains came from one sample sequenced in a study of human T cells and chemical hapten exposure. Time point here: pre-sensitization, week 0. Noted treatment: therapeutic diphenylcyclopropenone sensitization with weekly scalp DPC. TCRdb reprocessed the RACE reads with MiXCR, giving one entry per CDR3 protein. The sample holds about 70,000 distinct CDR3 sequences, about 10% seen once. The sequencing here drew on whole blood, taken in connection with sensitization to the hapten diphenylcyclopropenone (DPC). The origin of the receptors is a woman in her fifties or sixties with alopecia areata. Some clones in this sample may be carry-over from other donors' samples.

This clonotype was recorded a few times. The CDR3: CASSPFTGLTEAFF. DNA for the CDR3: TGTGCCAGCAGCCCCTTTACAGGGCTCACTGAAGCTTTCTTT. The chain links TRBV5-5 to TRBJ1-1; TRBD1 might be the D (6 bases). Germline V CDR1 and CDR2: SGHKS, YYEKEE (reference sequence). Trimming stripped 4 bases from V and 4 bases from J, with 14 bases between. The CDR3 sequence is 14 residues long.

This clonotype was detected ten times or more. The chain combines TRBV11-2 with TRBJ1-1; D uncertain. CDR1 and CDR2 (germline): SGHAT, FQNNGV. This CDR3 has 13 residues. V was clipped by 5 bases and J by 1 base, with 8 bases between them. CDR3 sequence: CASSPTKNTEAFF. DNA of the CDR3: TGTGCCAGCAGCCCCACAAAGAACACTGAAGCTTTCTTT. Drawing the rest from reference TRBV11-2 and TRBJ1-1, the complete variable domain is EAGVAQSPRYKIIEKRQSVAFWCNPISGHATLYWYQQILGQGPKLLIQFQNNGVVDDSQLPKDRFSAERLKGVDSTLKIQPAKLEDSAVYLCASSPTKNTEAFFGQGTRLTVV.

This clonotype has a count of ten or more. The gene calls are TRBV29-1 and TRBJ1-5; 7 positions match TRBD1. Germline V gene data show CDR1 as SQVTM and CDR2 as ANQGSEA. Trimming took 6 bases from V and 6 from J; bases not matched to a gene: 8. The CDR3 is 13 residues long. The CDR3 DNA sequence: TGCAGCGTGAACAGGGGTCAGGGTCAGCCCCAGCATTTT. Protein sequence: CSVNRGQGQPQHF. The full variable domain, completed using reference TRBV29-1 and TRBJ1-5, is SAVISQKPSRDICQRGTSLTIQCQVDSQVTMMFWYRQQPGQSLTLIATANQGSEATYESGFVIDKFPISRPNLTFSTLTVSNMSPEDSSIYLCSVNRGQGQPQHFGDGTRLSIL.

The chain joins TRBV5-1 to TRBJ2-1, with TRBD2 matching over 9 bases. This CDR3 region has 17 residues. Germline CDR1 reads SGHRS; CDR2 reads YFSETQ. The junction had 4 bases not matched to a gene; V was cut back by 0 bases and J by 0 bases. The CDR3 DNA sequence: TGCGCCAGCAGCTTGGGCCAACTAGCGGGCTCCTACAATGAGCAGTTCTTC. It specifies CASSLGQLAGSYNEQFF.

This clonotype came up a few times. The chain employs TRBV18 and TRBJ1-2, with no clear D. V was cut by 5 bases and J by 5 bases, with 15 bases left in between. From germline, CDR1 is KGHSH and CDR2 LQKENI. This CDR3 is built from 14 residues. CDR3 nucleotides: TGTGCCAGCTCAGTACAAGGCTCAGGATATGGCTACACCTTC. Translation gives CASSVQGSGYGYTF.

A word on this clonotype: The junction and the germline gene differ at one end; a read error may be behind it. V and J are TRBV11-2 and TRBJ2-1; weak D call: TRBD2 (5 bases). The CDR3 loop spans 15 amino acids. Germline V CDR1 and CDR2: SGHAT, FQNNGV. Here the CDR3 DNA reads TGTGCCAGCAGCTTTGTCGGGAAAGCAAACAATGTGCAGTTCTTC. Translating it yields CASSFVGKANNVQFF.

This clonotype was picked up many times. J is TRBJ1-6 and V is TRBV7-6; no definite D call. The CDR3 covers 16 residues. Germline CDR1 is SGHVS and CDR2 is FNYEAQ. V lost 5 bases, J lost 0 bases, and 11 bases lay in between. The CDR3 is CASSPQASSYNSPLHF. CDR3 DNA sequence: TGTGCCAGCAGCCCTCAGGCTAGCTCCTATAATTCACCCCTCCACTTT.

This clonotype was counted at least ten times. The V and J genes are TRBV29-1 and TRBJ2-1; 8 nucleotides line up with TRBD1. CDR3 size: 12 residues. V shed 2 bases and J 9 bases; nucleotides not matched to a gene: 3. Germline lookup yields CDR1 SQVTM and CDR2 ANQGSEA. CDR3 sequence reads: CSVERDRGEQFF. The CDR3 region has the DNA TGCAGCGTTGAAAGAGACAGGGGTGAGCAGTTCTTC.

This clonotype was seen at least ten times. This chain uses TRBV3-1 with TRBJ2-7, with 7 bases fitting TRBD1. This CDR3 contains 15 residues. CDR1 and CDR2 from the germline V gene are LGHDT and YNNKEL (reference sequence). With 1 base clipped from V and 6 bases from J, the junction kept 9 bases outside the gene matches. The CDR3 loop is CASSQGMTGSSEQYF. The DNA for the CDR3 is TGTGCCAGCAGCCAAGGAATGACAGGGTCAAGCGAGCAGTACTTC.